This T cell receptor (beta chain) was captured in a study of shared clonotypes between healthy human individuals. Study-wide results and caveats: Generally, naive subsets (rather than memory subsets) showed larger estimated richness. Shared across a handful of donors were roughly 5.3% of the naive CD4 clonotypes.

Genomic DNA belonging to each subset was distributed in equal measure over several immunoSEQ plates. Method: immunoSEQ multiplex PCR; TCRdb's copy keeps in-frame clones and lacks some. The sample shows millions of clones, about 95% of them seen only once. The V gene lost 4 bases and the J gene lost 1 base, with 15 bases spanning the gap. CDR1 MNHEY and CDR2 SVGAGI come from the germline V gene. There are 16 residues in the CDR3. Turning to this clone: Antigen unknown.

Terminally differentiated effector memory CD45RA+ cells were excluded by CCR7 positive selection of CD45RO-negative cells. Donors were healthy HIV-negative adults without recent acute infections or vaccinations. This sequence was found in a man aged 18 to 35 in good health. Sequencing was performed on naive CD8+ T cells sorted from blood. The rearrangement uses TRBV6-5 and TRBJ2-3; D possibly corresponds to TRBD2 (6 bases). The CDR3 DNA reads as TGTGCCAGCAGTTCCGCACGGGAGAGCGGCACAGATACGCAGTATTTT. Protein product: CASSSARESGTDTQYF.